The rows below give T cell receptor beta chains drawn from one sample of a study of beta chain features in type 1 diabetes. Profiling relied on immunoSEQ multiplex PCR, and the TCRdb table lists in-frame clones only, not all of them. The sample has more than 150,000 clones, 8.5% to 10% seen once; the top ten hold 0.7%. Sequencing used central memory CD4+ T cells from blood. These receptors were obtained from a woman in her thirties with type 1 diabetes. The CDR3 runs from the conserved cysteine through the conserved F or W. A D gene is named only where the DNA matches it firmly.

d_call: NA
v_call: TRBV5-1
j_call: TRBJ2-5
cdr3_length: 15
cdr3_aa: CASRISGQTQETQYF

d_call: NA
v_call: TRBV7-3
j_call: TRBJ2-5
cdr3_length: 14
cdr3_aa: CASSLGPTQETQYF

d_call: NA
v_call: TRBV9
j_call: TRBJ1-2
cdr3_length: 13
cdr3_aa: CASSVSPNYGYTF

d_call: NA
v_call: TRBV15
j_call: TRBJ1-2
cdr3_length: 15
cdr3_aa: CATSSSRDNNYGYTF

d_call: NA
v_call: TRBV28
j_call: TRBJ1-5
cdr3_length: 14
cdr3_aa: CAGRGGGSNQPQHF

d_call: NA
v_call: TRBV2
j_call: TRBJ1-5
cdr3_length: 13
cdr3_aa: CASSVTENQPQHF

d_call: NA
v_call: TRBV6-6
j_call: TRBJ1-2
cdr3_length: 13
cdr3_aa: CASSYSTGYGYTF

d_call: TRBD1
v_call: TRBV25-1
j_call: TRBJ1-2
cdr3_length: 15
cdr3_aa: CASSDPGQGQGGYTF

d_call: TRBD2
v_call: TRBV18
j_call: TRBJ2-2
cdr3_length: 16
cdr3_aa: CASSHSGRGNTGELFF

d_call: NA
v_call: TRBV7-9
j_call: TRBJ1-2
cdr3_length: 15
cdr3_aa: CASTLMQGTNYGYTF

d_call: NA
v_call: TRBV7-2
j_call: TRBJ2-5
cdr3_length: 14
cdr3_aa: CASSLAGGGETQYF

d_call: TRBD1
v_call: TRBV29-1
j_call: TRBJ2-2
cdr3_length: 15
cdr3_aa: CSVAGTEKNTGELFF

d_call: TRBD1
v_call: TRBV7-9
j_call: TRBJ2-5
cdr3_length: 16
cdr3_aa: CASSSRDRGYQETQYF

d_call: TRBD1
v_call: TRBV6-1
j_call: TRBJ1-5
cdr3_length: 14
cdr3_aa: CASMGTGGNQPQHF

d_call: NA
v_call: TRBV4-1
j_call: TRBJ1-1
cdr3_length: 15
cdr3_aa: CASSQDGQKNTEAFF

d_call: NA
v_call: TRBV7-3
j_call: TRBJ1-1
cdr3_length: 12
cdr3_aa: CASSLGGAEAFF

d_call: NA
v_call: TRBV6-1
j_call: TRBJ2-7
cdr3_length: 11
cdr3_aa: CASSVMYEQYF

d_call: NA
v_call: TRBV30
j_call: TRBJ2-7
cdr3_length: 12
cdr3_aa: CAWSVPGSEQYF

d_call: NA
v_call: TRBV15
j_call: TRBJ2-1
cdr3_length: 16
cdr3_aa: CATSRDPSSGYNEQFF

d_call: NA
v_call: TRBV18
j_call: TRBJ2-5
cdr3_length: 15
cdr3_aa: CASSLNPTDQETQYF

d_call: TRBD2
v_call: TRBV11-3
j_call: TRBJ2-7
cdr3_length: 16
cdr3_aa: CASSFGLAGVSDEQYF

d_call: TRBD2
v_call: TRBV14
j_call: TRBJ2-7
cdr3_length: 14
cdr3_aa: CASAAGGRYHEQYF

d_call: NA
v_call: TRBV4-2
j_call: TRBJ1-2
cdr3_length: 16
cdr3_aa: CASSQDDGSPGYGYTF

d_call: TRBD2
v_call: TRBV5-1
j_call: TRBJ2-1
cdr3_length: 15
cdr3_aa: CASSLGLAGGYEQFF

d_call: NA
v_call: TRBV18
j_call: TRBJ1-5
cdr3_length: 16
cdr3_aa: CASSPPLSEGTQPQHF

d_call: NA
v_call: TRBV30
j_call: TRBJ1-5
cdr3_length: 17
cdr3_aa: CAWSLGRGPYSNQPQHF

d_call: TRBD2
v_call: TRBV29-1
j_call: TRBJ2-5
cdr3_length: 16
cdr3_aa: CSAKGLAGGNQETQYF

d_call: NA
v_call: TRBV18
j_call: TRBJ2-1
cdr3_length: 14
cdr3_aa: CASSPRETRNEQFF

d_call: TRBD2
v_call: TRBV28
j_call: TRBJ2-7
cdr3_length: 14
cdr3_aa: CASLTSGSSYEQYF

d_call: TRBD2
v_call: TRBV9
j_call: TRBJ2-5
cdr3_length: 15
cdr3_aa: CASSVAGRDQETQYF

d_call: TRBD2
v_call: TRBV7-3
j_call: TRBJ2-7
cdr3_length: 15
cdr3_aa: CASSPGLAGVSEQYF

d_call: TRBD2
v_call: TRBV5-4
j_call: TRBJ2-5
cdr3_length: 15
cdr3_aa: CASSLASGSRETQYF

d_call: TRBD1
v_call: TRBV6-5
j_call: TRBJ1-2
cdr3_length: 12
cdr3_aa: CASSDGTGGYTF

d_call: TRBD1
v_call: TRBV9
j_call: TRBJ1-2
cdr3_length: 13
cdr3_aa: CASSEGQSYGYTF

d_call: NA
v_call: TRBV30
j_call: TRBJ2-1
cdr3_length: 13
cdr3_aa: CAWSDGDYNEQFF

d_call: NA
v_call: TRBV7-2
j_call: TRBJ2-1
cdr3_length: 14
cdr3_aa: CASLSELAYNEQFF

d_call: TRBD1
v_call: TRBV29-1
j_call: TRBJ2-5
cdr3_length: 12
cdr3_aa: CSVGQRTETQYF